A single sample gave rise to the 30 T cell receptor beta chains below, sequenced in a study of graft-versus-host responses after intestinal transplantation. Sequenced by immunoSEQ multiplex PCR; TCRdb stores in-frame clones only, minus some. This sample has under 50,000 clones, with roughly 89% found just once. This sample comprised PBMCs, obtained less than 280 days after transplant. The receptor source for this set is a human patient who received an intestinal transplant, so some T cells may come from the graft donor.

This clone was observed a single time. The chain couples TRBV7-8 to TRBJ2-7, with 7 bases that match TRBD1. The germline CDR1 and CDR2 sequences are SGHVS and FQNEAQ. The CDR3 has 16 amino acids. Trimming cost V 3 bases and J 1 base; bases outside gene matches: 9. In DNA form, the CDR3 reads TGTGCCAGCAGCTTGACTTCGGGACAGCCTTCCTACGAGCAGTACTTC. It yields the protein CASSLTSGQPSYEQYF.

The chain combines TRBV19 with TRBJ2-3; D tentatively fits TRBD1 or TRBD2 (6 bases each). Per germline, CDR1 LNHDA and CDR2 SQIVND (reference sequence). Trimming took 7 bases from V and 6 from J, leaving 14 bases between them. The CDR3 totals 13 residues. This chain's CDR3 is CASKAGGRDTQYF. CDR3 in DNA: TGTGCCAGTAAGGCCGGGGGCAGGGATACGCAGTATTTT.

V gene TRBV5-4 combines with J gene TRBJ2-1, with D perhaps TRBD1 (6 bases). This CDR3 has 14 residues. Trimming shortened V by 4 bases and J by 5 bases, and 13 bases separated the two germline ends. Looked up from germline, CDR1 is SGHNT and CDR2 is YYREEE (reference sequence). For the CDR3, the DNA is TGTGCCAGCAGCACTCGCCGACAGGACAATGAGCAGTTCTTC. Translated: CASSTRRQDNEQFF. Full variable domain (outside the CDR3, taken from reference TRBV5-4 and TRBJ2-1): ETGVTQSPTHLIKTRGQQVTLRCSSQSGHNTVSWYQQALGQGPQFIFQYYREEENGRGNFPPRFSGLQFPNYSSELNVNALELDDSALYLCASSTRRQDNEQFFGPGTRLTVL.

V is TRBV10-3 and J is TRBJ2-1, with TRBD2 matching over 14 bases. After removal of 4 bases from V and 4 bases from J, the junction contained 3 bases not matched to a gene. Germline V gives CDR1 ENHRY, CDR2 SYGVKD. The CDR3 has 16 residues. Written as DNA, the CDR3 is TGTGCCATCAGTGCGGGACTAGCGGGGGTGTACAATGAGCAGTTCTTC. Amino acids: CAISAGLAGVYNEQFF.

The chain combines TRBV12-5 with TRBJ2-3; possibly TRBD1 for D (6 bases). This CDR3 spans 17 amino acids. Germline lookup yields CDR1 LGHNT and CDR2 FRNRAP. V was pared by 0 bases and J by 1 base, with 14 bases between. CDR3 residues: CASGLVSLGHRTDTQYF. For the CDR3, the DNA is TGTGCTAGTGGTTTGGTAAGTTTGGGACACCGCACAGATACGCAGTATTTT.

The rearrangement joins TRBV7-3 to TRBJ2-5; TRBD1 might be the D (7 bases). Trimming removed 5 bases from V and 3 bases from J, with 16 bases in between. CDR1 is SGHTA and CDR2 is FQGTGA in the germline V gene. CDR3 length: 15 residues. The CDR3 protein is CASSPQGGTEETQYF. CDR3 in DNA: TGTGCCAGCAGCCCTCAAGGCGGGACAGAAGAGACCCAGTACTTC. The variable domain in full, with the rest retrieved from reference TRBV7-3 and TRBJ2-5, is GAGVSQTPSNKVTEKGKYVELRCDPISGHTALYWYRQSLGQGPEFLIYFQGTGAADDSGLPNDRFFAVRPEGSVSTLKIQRTERGDSAVYLCASSPQGGTEETQYFGPGTRLLVL.

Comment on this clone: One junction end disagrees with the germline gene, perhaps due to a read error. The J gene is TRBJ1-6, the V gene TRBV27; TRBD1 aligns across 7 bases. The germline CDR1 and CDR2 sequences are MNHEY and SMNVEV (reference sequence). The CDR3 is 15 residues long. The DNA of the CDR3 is TGTGCCAGCAGTTTATCGAGCAGGGGGTATTCATCCCTCCACTTT. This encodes CASSLSSRGYSSLHF.

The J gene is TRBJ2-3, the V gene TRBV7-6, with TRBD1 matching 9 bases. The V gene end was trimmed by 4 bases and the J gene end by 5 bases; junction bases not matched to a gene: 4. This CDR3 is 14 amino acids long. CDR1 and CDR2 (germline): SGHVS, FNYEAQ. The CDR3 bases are TGTGCCAGCAGCTGGGGGACAGGGTTAGATACGCAGTATTTT. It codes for CASSWGTGLDTQYF.

For the CDR3, the DNA is TGTGCCACCAGCAGAGTTGGGGGAGGACTTGGCTACACCTTC. Amino acids: CATSRVGGGLGYTF. The chain combines TRBV15 with TRBJ1-2; maybe TRBD1 (5 bases). The CDR3 length is 14 residues. Per germline, CDR1 LNHNV and CDR2 YYDKDF (reference sequence). V lost 1 base and J 7 bases, leaving 13 bases between the germline ends.

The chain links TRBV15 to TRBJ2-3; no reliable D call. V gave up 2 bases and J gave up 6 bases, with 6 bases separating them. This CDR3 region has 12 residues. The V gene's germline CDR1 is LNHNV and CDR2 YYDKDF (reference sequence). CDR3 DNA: TGTGCCACCAGCAGATATGCGGATACGCAGTATTTT. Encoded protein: CATSRYADTQYF.

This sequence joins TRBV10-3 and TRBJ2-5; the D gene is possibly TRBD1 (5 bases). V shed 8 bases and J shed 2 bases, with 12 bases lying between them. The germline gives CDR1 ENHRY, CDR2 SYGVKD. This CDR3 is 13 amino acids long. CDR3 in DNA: TGTGCCATCGCGGTACAGGAACAAGAGACCCAGTACTTC. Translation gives CAIAVQEQETQYF.

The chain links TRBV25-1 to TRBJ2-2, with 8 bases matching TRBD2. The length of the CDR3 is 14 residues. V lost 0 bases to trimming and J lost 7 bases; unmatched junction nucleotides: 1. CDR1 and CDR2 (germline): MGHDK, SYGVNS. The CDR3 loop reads CASSEYTSGGELFF. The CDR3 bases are TGTGCCAGCAGTGAATATACTAGCGGCGGGGAGCTGTTTTTT.

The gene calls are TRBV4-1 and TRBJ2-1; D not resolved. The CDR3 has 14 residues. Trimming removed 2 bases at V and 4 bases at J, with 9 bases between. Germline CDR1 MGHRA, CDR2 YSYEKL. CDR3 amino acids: CASSQSTAYNEQFF. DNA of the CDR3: TGCGCCAGCAGCCAAAGCACAGCTTACAATGAGCAGTTCTTC.

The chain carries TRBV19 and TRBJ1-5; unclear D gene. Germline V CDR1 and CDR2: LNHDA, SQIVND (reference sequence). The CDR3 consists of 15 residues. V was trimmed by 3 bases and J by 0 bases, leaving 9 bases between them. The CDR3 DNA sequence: TGTGCCAGTAGTATTTCGTACGGTAGCAATCAGCCCCAGCATTTT. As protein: CASSISYGSNQPQHF. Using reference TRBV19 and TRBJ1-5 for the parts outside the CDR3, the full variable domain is DGGITQSPKYLFRKEGQNVTLSCEQNLNHDAMYWYRQDPGQGLRLIYYSQIVNDFQKGDIAEGYSVSREKKESFPLTVTSAQKNPTAFYLCASSISYGSNQPQHFGDGTRLSIL.

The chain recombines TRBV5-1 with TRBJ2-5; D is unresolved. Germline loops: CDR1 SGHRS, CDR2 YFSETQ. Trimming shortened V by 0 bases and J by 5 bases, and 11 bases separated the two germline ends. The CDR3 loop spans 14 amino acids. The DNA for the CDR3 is TGCGCCAGCAGCTTGGCCGGAACCTCGGAGACCCAGTACTTC. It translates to CASSLAGTSETQYF. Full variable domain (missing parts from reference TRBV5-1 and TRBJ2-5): KAGVTQTPRYLIKTRGQQVTLSCSPISGHRSVSWYQQTPGQGLQFLFEYFSETQRNKGNFPGRFSGRQFSNSRSEMNVSTLELGDSALYLCASSLAGTSETQYFGPGTRLLVL.

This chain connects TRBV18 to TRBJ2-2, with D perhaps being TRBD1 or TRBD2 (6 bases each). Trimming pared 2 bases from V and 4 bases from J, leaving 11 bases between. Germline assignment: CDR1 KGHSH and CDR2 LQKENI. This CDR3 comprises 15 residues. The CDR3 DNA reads TGTGCCAGCTCACCAAAGGGGGGAGTCACCGGGGAGCTGTTTTTT. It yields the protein CASSPKGGVTGELFF.

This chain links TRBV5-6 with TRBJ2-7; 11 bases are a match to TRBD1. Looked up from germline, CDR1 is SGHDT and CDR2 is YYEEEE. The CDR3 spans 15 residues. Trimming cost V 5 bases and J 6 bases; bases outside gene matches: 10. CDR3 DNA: TGTGCCAGCAGGGTGACCCCCGGGACAGGGGGCGAGCAGTACTTC. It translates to CASRVTPGTGGEQYF.

In DNA form, the CDR3 reads TGCGCCAGCAGCTGGGGGGGCCCTCTCGCGGATACGCAGTATTTT. Translation gives CASSWGGPLADTQYF. This chain links TRBV5-1 with TRBJ2-3; maybe TRBD2 (7 bases). CDR1 is SGHRS, CDR2 YFSETQ, per germline. Trimming left V 3 bases short and J 6 bases short, with 17 bases between. This CDR3 is built from 15 residues. The full variable domain, in which reference TRBV5-1 and TRBJ2-3 provide the parts outside the CDR3, is KAGVTQTPRYLIKTRGQQVTLSCSPISGHRSVSWYQQTPGQGLQFLFEYFSETQRNKGNFPGRFSGRQFSNSRSEMNVSTLELGDSALYLCASSWGGPLADTQYFGPGTRLTVL.

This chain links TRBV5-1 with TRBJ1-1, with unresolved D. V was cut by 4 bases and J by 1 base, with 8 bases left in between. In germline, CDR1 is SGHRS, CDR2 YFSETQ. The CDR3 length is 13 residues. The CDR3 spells CASSPSTNTEAFF. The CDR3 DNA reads TGCGCCAGCAGCCCATCCACGAACACTGAAGCTTTCTTT.

In DNA, the CDR3 is TGTGCCAGCAGCTGGGGGAATGAGCAGTTCTTC. It is translated as CASSWGNEQFF. The chain has TRBV5-5 and TRBJ2-1; either TRBD1 or TRBD2 may fit D (5 bases each). CDR1 and CDR2 from the germline V gene are SGHKS and YYEKEE (reference sequence). The CDR3 spans 11 residues. V was cut by 3 bases and J by 7 bases, with 5 bases left in between. Together with reference TRBV5-5 and TRBJ2-1, the CDR3 gives the full variable domain: DAGVTQSPTHLIKTRGQQVTLRCSPISGHKSVSWYQQVLGQGPQFIFQYYEKEERGRGNFPDRFSARQFPNYSSELNVNALLLGDSALYLCASSWGNEQFFGPGTRLTVL.

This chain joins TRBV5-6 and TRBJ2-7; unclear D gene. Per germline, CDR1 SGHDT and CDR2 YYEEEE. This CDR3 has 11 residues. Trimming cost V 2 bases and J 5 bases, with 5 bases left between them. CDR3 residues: CASSLSHEQYF. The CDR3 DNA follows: TGTGCCAGCAGCTTATCCCACGAGCAGTACTTC.

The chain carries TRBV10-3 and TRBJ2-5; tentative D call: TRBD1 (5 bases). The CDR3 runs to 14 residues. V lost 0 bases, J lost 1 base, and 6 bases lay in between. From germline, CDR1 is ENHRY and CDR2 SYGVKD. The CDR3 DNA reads TGTGCCATCAGTGAGTCGACAGTCCAAGAGACCCAGTACTTC. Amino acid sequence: CAISESTVQETQYF.

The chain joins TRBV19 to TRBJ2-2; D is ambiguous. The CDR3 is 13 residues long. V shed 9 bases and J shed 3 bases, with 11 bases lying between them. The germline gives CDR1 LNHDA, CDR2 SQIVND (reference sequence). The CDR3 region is CASTPRDTGELFF. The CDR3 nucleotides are TGTGCCAGCACCCCACGGGACACCGGGGAGCTGTTTTTT.

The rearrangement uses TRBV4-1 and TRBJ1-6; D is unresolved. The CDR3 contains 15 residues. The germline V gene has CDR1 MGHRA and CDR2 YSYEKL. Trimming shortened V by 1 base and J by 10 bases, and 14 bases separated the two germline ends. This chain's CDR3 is CASSQVVSSASPLHF. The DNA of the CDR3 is TGCGCCAGCAGCCAAGTCGTCAGTTCAGCCTCACCCCTCCACTTT.

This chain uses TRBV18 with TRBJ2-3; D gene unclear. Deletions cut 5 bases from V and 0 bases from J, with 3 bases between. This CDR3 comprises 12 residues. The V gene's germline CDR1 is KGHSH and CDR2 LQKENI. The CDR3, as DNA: TGTGCCAGCTCAACTAGCACAGATACGCAGTATTTT. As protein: CASSTSTDTQYF.

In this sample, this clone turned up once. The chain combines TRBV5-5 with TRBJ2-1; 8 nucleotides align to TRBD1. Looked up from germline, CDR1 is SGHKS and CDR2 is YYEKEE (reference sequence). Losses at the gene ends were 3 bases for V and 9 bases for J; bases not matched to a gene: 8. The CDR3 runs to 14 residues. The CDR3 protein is CASSSGTGLTEQFF. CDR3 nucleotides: TGTGCCAGCAGCTCCGGGACAGGTTTGACTGAGCAGTTCTTC.

CDR3 sequence reads: CASSEDSWNTEAFF. The CDR3 nucleotides are TGTGCCAGCAGTGAAGACAGTTGGAACACTGAAGCTTTCTTT. The chain has TRBV2 and TRBJ1-1, with D unclear. Germline values: CDR1 SNHLY, CDR2 FYNNEI. The CDR3 covers 14 residues. Between the trimmed V and J ends, which lost 1 base and 1 base, there was a span of 7 bases.

Here the CDR3 DNA reads TGTGCCATCAGTGGCCTAGCGGGGGCAGGCGAGCAGTACTTC. This encodes CAISGLAGAGEQYF. The chain recombines TRBV10-3 with TRBJ2-7; 10 bases agree with TRBD2. The V and J ends lost 4 bases and 6 bases, in that order; junction bases with no gene match: 6. CDR3 length: 14 amino acids. CDR1 is ENHRY, CDR2 SYGVKD, per germline.

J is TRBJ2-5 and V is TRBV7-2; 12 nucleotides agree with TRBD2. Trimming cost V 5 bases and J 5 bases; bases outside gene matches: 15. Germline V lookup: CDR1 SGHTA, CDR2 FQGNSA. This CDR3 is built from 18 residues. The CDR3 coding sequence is TGTGCCAGCAGCCCCGGGACTAGCGGGCGCCCCCTTTTTGAGACCCAGTACTTC. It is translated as CASSPGTSGRPLFETQYF.

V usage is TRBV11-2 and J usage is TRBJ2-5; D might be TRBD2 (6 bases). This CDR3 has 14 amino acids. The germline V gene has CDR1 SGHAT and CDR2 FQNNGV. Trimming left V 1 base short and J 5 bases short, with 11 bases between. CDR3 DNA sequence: TGTGCCAGCAGCTTAGCTGCCGGAGGGGAGACCCAGTACTTC. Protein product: CASSLAAGGETQYF.